This TCR beta chain was sequenced in a study of siplizumab effects on memory and regulatory T cells. Per sample, the assay covered approximately 94,000 TCR templates. TCRdb's copy holds only in-frame clones and misses some; the assay was immunoSEQ multiplex PCR. The sample yields some 40,000 clones, around 90% seen once. This clone showed up just a few times. Its antigen is not identified. Study results and limitations: The study did not confirm that proliferating Tregs from siplizumab cultures were suppressive. Unstimulated subsets contained matches for only a minor fraction of alloreactive clones.

The germline V gene has CDR1 SNHLY and CDR2 FYNNEI. J gave up 6 bases and V 6 bases, and 3 bases lay outside the gene matches. The CDR3 is made up of 14 amino acids. The sample taken for sequencing was naive CD4+ T cells sorted from blood. This receptor was identified in a human donor in good health. The chain is built from TRBV2 and TRBJ1-5, with 12 bases that match TRBD1. Here the CDR3 reads CASRRDRGPQPQHF. CDR3 coding DNA: TGTGCCAGCAGGAGGGACAGGGGGCCTCAGCCCCAGCATTTT.